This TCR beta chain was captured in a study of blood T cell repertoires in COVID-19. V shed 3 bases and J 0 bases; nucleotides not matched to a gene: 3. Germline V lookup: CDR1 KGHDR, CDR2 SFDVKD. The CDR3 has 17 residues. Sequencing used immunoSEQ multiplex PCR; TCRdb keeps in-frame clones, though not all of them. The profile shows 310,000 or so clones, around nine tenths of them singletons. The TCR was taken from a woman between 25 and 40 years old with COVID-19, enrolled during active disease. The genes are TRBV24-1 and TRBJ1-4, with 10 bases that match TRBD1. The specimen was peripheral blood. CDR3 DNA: TGTGCCACCAGTGATGCCGGACAGGGGGCAACTAATGAAAAACTGTTTTTT. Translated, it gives CATSDAGQGATNEKLFF.